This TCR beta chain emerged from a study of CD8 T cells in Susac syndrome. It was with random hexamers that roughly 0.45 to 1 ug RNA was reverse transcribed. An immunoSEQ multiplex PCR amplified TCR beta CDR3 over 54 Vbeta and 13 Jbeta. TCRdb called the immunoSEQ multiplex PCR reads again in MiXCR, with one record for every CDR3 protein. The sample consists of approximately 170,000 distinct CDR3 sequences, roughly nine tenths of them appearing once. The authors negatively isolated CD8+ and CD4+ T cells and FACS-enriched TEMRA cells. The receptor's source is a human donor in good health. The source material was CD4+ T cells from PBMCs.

Written as DNA, the CDR3 is TGTGCCAGCAGCGGGGCTAACTATGGCTACACCTTC. It translates to CASSGANYGYTF. The chain links TRBV2 to TRBJ1-2; D is uncertain. The CDR3 runs to 12 residues. Germline V lookup: CDR1 SNHLY, CDR2 FYNNEI. Trimming left V 6 bases short and J 0 bases short, with 5 bases between.